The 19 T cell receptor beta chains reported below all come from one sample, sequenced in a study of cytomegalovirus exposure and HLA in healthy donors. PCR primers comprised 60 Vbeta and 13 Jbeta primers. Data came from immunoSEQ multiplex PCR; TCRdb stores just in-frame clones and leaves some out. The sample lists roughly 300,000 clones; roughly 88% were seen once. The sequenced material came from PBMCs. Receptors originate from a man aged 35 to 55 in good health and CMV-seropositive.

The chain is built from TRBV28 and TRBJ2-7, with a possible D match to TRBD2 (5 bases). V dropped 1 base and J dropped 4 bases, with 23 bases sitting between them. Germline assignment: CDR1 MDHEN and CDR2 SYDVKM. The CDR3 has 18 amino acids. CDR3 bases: TGTGCCAGCAGTTTATTGGTTCGGGGTCGACTCGGCGTATACGAGCAGTACTTC. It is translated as CASSLLVRGRLGVYEQYF.

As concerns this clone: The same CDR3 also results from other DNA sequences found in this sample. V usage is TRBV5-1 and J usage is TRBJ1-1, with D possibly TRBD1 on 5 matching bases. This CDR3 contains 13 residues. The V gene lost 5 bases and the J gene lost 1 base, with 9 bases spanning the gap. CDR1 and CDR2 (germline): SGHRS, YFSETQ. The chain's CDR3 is CASSLQENTEAFF. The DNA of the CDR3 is TGCGCCAGCAGTCTACAGGAGAACACTGAAGCTTTCTTT. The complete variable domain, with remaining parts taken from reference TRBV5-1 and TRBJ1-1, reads KAGVTQTPRYLIKTRGQQVTLSCSPISGHRSVSWYQQTPGQGLQFLFEYFSETQRNKGNFPGRFSGRQFSNSRSEMNVSTLELGDSALYLCASSLQENTEAFFGQGTRLTVV.

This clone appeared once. This CDR3 is CASSEPGLAGGRSSYNEQFF. CDR3 nucleotides: TGTGCCAGCAGTGAACCGGGACTAGCGGGAGGGCGGAGCTCCTACAATGAGCAGTTCTTC. The chain uses TRBV6-1 and TRBJ2-1; 16 bases line up with TRBD2. From germline, CDR1 is MNHNS and CDR2 SASEGT. This CDR3 spans 20 amino acids. V shed 2 bases and J 0 bases; nucleotides not matched to a gene: 7.

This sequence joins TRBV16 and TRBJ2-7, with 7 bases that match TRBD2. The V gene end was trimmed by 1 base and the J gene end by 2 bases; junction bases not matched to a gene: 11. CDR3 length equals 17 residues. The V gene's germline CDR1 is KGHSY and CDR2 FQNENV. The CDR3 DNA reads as TGTGCCAGCAGCCAATTGCCCCTGTCTAGCGGCCCCTACGAGCAGTACTTC. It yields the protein CASSQLPLSSGPYEQYF.

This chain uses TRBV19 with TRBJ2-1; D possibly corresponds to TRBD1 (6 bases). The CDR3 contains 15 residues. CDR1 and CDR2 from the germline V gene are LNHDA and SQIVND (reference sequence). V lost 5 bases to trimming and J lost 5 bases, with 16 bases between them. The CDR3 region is CASSWLAGDNNEQFF. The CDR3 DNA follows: TGTGCCAGTAGTTGGTTGGCAGGGGATAACAATGAGCAGTTCTTC.

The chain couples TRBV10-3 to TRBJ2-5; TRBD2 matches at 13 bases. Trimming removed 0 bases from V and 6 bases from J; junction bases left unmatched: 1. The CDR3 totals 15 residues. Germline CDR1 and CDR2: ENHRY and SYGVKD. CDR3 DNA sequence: TGTGCCATCAGTGAGTCGACTAGCGGGAGGAAGACCCAGTACTTC. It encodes CAISESTSGRKTQYF.

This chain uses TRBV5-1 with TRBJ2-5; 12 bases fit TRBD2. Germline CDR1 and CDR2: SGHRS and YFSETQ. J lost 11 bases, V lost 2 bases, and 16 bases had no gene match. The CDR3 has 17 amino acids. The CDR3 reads CASSLTGTSGRSRKQYF. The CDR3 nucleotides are TGCGCCAGCAGCTTAACCGGGACTAGCGGGCGTAGCAGGAAGCAGTACTTC.

The CDR3 DNA reads as TGTGCCAGCAGCCAAACCTACCCGGACAGGGGGCGCGGTGAAAAACTGTTTTTT. Translating gives CASSQTYPDRGRGEKLFF. The chain carries TRBV7-2 and TRBJ1-4; 11 positions match TRBD1. The CDR3 totals 18 residues. Germline-derived CDR1 and CDR2 are SGHTA and FQGNSA. Trimming at V came to 5 bases and at J to 7 bases, leaving 15 bases not matched to a gene.

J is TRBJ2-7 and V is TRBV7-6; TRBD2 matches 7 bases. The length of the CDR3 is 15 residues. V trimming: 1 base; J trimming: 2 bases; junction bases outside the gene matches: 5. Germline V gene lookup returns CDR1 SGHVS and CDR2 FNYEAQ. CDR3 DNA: TGTGCCAGCAGCTTAGAGGCTAGCGGTGCCTACGAGCAGTACTTC. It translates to CASSLEASGAYEQYF.

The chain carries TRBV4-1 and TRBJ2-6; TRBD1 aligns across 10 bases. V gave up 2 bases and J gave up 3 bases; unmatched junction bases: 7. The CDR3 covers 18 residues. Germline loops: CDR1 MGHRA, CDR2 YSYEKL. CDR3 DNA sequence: TGCGCCAGCAGCCAAAGCCCCGGGACAGGGGATGGGGCCAACGTCCTGACTTTC. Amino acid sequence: CASSQSPGTGDGANVLTF.

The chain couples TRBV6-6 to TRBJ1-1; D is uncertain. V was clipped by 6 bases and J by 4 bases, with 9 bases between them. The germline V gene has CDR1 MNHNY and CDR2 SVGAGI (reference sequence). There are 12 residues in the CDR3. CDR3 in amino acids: CASREPGTEAFF. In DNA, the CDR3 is TGTGCCAGCAGAGAACCGGGCACTGAAGCTTTCTTT.

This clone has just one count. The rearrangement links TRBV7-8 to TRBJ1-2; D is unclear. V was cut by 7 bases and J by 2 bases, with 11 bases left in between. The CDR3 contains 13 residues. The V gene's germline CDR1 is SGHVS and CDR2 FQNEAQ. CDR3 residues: CASTNLRNYGYTF. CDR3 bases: TGTGCCAGCACCAACCTCAGGAACTATGGCTACACCTTC.

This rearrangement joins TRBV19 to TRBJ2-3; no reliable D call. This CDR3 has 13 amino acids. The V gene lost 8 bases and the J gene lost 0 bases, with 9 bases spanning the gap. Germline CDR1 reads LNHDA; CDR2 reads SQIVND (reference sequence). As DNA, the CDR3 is TGTGCCAGTGCCTTAGCCAGCACAGATACGCAGTATTTT. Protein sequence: CASALASTDTQYF.

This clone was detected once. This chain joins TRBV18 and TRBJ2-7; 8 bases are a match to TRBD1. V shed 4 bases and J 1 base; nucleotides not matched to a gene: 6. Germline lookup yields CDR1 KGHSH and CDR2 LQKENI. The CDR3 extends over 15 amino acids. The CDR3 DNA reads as TGTGCCAGCTCACGTGGGACAGGAGCTTCCTACGAGCAGTACTTC. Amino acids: CASSRGTGASYEQYF.

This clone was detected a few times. The CDR3 loop is CASSPPTGGLYEQFF. CDR3 bases: TGTGCCAGCTCACCACCGACGGGGGGACTTTATGAGCAGTTCTTC. V gene TRBV18 combines with J gene TRBJ2-1; 7 nucleotides match TRBD2. CDR1 and CDR2 from the germline V gene are KGHSH and LQKENI. CDR3 length: 15 residues. V gave up 0 bases and J gave up 8 bases; unmatched junction bases: 7.

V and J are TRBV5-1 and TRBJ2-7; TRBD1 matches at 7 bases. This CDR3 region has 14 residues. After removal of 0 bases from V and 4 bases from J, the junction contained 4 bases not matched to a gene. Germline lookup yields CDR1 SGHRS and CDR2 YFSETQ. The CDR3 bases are TGCGCCAGCAGCTTGGGCCAGGGGGATTACGAGCAGTACTTC. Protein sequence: CASSLGQGDYEQYF. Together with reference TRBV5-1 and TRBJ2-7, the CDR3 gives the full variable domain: KAGVTQTPRYLIKTRGQQVTLSCSPISGHRSVSWYQQTPGQGLQFLFEYFSETQRNKGNFPGRFSGRQFSNSRSEMNVSTLELGDSALYLCASSLGQGDYEQYFGPGTRLTVT.

CDR3 loop: CASGPGTGPSYEQYF. The DNA of the CDR3 is TGTGCCAGCGGCCCTGGGACAGGGCCATCCTACGAGCAGTACTTC. The chain links TRBV27 to TRBJ2-7; 9 nucleotides agree with TRBD1. Germline values: CDR1 MNHEY, CDR2 SMNVEV (reference sequence). The CDR3 length is 15 residues. Trimming at V came to 8 bases and at J to 1 base, leaving 9 bases not matched to a gene.

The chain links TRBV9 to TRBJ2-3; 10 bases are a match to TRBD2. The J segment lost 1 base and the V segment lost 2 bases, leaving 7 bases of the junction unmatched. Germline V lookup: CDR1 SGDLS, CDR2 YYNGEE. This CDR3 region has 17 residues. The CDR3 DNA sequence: TGTGCCAGCAGCGTCGGCCCCGGGACTAGCGGCACAGATACGCAGTATTTT. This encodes CASSVGPGTSGTDTQYF.

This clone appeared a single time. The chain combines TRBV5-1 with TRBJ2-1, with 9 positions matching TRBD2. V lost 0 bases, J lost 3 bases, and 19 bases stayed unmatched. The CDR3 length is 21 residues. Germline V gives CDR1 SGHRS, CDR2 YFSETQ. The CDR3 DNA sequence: TGCGCCAGCAGCTTGGTCGGGGTTGGGCTAGCGGGGCGCCAGTTCTACAATGAGCAGTTCTTC. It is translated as CASSLVGVGLAGRQFYNEQFF.